One sample yielded the 7 T cell receptor beta chains listed below, sequenced in a study of T-cell reconstitution after alpha-beta-depleted transplantation in children. Unique molecular identifiers were built into the TCRbeta library. One entry per CDR3 protein results from TCRdb running MiXCR on the PCR reads. The table shows hundreds of thousands of distinct CDR3 sequences, with around 17% occurring only once. The source was PBMCs, mostly from graft donor cells, collected 360 days after TCRalphabeta/CD19-depleted stem cell transplant. The source is a male patient younger than 18 who had a stem cell transplant for acute lymphoblastic leukemia, so the T cells may come from the graft donor.

The J gene is TRBJ1-1, the V gene TRBV25-1, with D unresolved. The germline CDR1 and CDR2 sequences are MGHDK and SYGVNS. The CDR3 is 15 amino acids. Trimming removed 5 bases at V and 1 base at J, with 14 bases between. In nucleotides, the CDR3 is TGTGCCAGCAGTCCCTCCGAGGAGGGGAACACTGAAGCTTTCTTT. Its translation is CASSPSEEGNTEAFF.

The chain uses TRBV5-6 and TRBJ2-7; D unresolved. CDR1 SGHDT and CDR2 YYEEEE come from the germline V gene. The V end lost 4 bases, the J end lost 2 bases, and 10 bases lay between the germline ends. The CDR3 has 13 amino acids. DNA of the CDR3: TGTGCCAGCAGCCCAGACTGGACCTACGAGCAGTACTTC. Its protein is CASSPDWTYEQYF.

There are a few counts of this clonotype. The V gene is TRBV3-1, the J gene TRBJ2-7, with D maybe TRBD2 (6 bases). The CDR3 loop spans 14 amino acids. The germline CDR1 and CDR2 sequences are LGHDT and YNNKEL (reference sequence). The V end was cut by 0 bases, the J end by 9 bases, with 15 bases between. As DNA, the CDR3 is TGTGCCAGCAGCCAAGAGCCACTAGCCGGAGGGCAGTACTTC. It encodes CASSQEPLAGGQYF.

This clonotype was seen repeatedly, ten times or more. DNA for the CDR3: TGTGCCAGTAGAGGACAGGCGGACTACTCTGGAAACACCATATATTTT. This gives the protein CASRGQADYSGNTIYF. The chain is built from TRBV19 and TRBJ1-3; 7 bases match TRBD1. V was clipped by 6 bases and J by 0 bases; unmatched bases: 8. Germline CDR1 is LNHDA and CDR2 is SQIVND (reference sequence). This CDR3 contains 16 residues.

This clonotype showed up just a few times. The chain employs TRBV9 and TRBJ2-5, with D tentatively TRBD1 (7 bases). V was trimmed by 0 bases and J by 0 bases, leaving 9 bases between them. The CDR3 runs to 15 residues. Germline assignment: CDR1 SGDLS and CDR2 YYNGEE. The CDR3 is CASSVGRGHQETQYF. CDR3 DNA: TGTGCCAGCAGCGTAGGGAGGGGGCACCAAGAGACCCAGTACTTC.

The sample holds a few counts of this clonotype. The chain recombines TRBV7-2 with TRBJ2-1; no clear D gene. The CDR3 is made up of 14 amino acids. The V and J ends lost 3 bases and 8 bases respectively, with 14 bases between them. CDR1 is SGHTA and CDR2 is FQGNSA in the germline V gene. Here the CDR3 reads CASSFWGPLYEQFF. DNA for the CDR3: TGTGCCAGCAGCTTCTGGGGTCCGCTTTATGAGCAGTTCTTC.

This clonotype occurred a few times. In DNA form, the CDR3 reads TGTGCCACCAGCGGCATTAGCGGAGGCCTCGGCAATGAGCAGTTCTTC. Protein: CATSGISGGLGNEQFF. The rearrangement uses TRBV15 and TRBJ2-1; possibly TRBD2 for D (6 bases). CDR1 and CDR2 (germline): LNHNV, YYDKDF (reference sequence). Trimming shortened V by 5 bases and J by 6 bases, and 20 bases separated the two germline ends. The CDR3 totals 16 residues.